This T cell receptor beta chain was sequenced in a study of blood T cell repertoires in COVID-19. For the study at large: COVID-19 samples collected from the United States, Italy and Spain covered acute and convalescent phases. T cells, B-cell-depleted T cells, or PBMCs supplied cDNA or gDNA.

Participant reports of clinical history set cohort assignment. Recovered Cohort 3 donors showed two negative PCRs, clearance, or symptom resolution. The protocol was immunoSEQ multiplex PCR, while the TCRdb copy is restricted to in-frame clones and leaves out a portion. The data show 300,000 to 400,000 clones, about 90% seen once. Germline lookup yields CDR1 MDHEN and CDR2 SYDVKM. CDR3 length: 17 amino acids. V shed 3 bases and J shed 4 bases, with 19 bases lying between them. This TCR came from a woman aged 25 to 45 who had recovered from COVID-19. The rearrangement joins TRBV28 to TRBJ1-5; TRBD1 might be the D (5 bases). The sequenced material came from PBMCs or T cells enriched from blood (not recorded which). The CDR3 DNA follows: TGTGCCAGCAGTTTGGTTGGCAGGGATACTACTAATCAGCCCCAGCATTTT. As protein: CASSLVGRDTTNQPQHF.